This TCR beta chain comes out of a study of T cell responses to AZD1222 COVID-19 vaccine. Across the study: Pooled samples include second doses given at about 4 or 12 weeks.

Measured with immunoSEQ multiplex PCR; TCRdb has only the in-frame clones, and not every one. The table has 180,000 or so clones, approximately 92% seen once. Trimming took 8 bases from V and 5 from J, leaving 15 bases between them. This CDR3 is built from 13 residues. CDR1 and CDR2 (germline): MRHNA, SNTAGT. This clone has only a few counts. What it binds is unknown. Study outcomes and limitations: Spike was spanned by vaccine-associated CD4 TCRs, with dominance at 160-218 and 743-854. In all cases, repertoires were sampled only after the peak T cell response.

Sample: peripheral blood, taken on day 0 of AZD1222 vaccination. The J gene is TRBJ1-1, the V gene TRBV6-4; D remains unclear. The receptor comes from an adult in good health. CDR3 in amino acids: CASGVSLQTEAFF. CDR3 nucleotides: TGTGCCAGCGGGGTATCCTTACAGACTGAAGCTTTCTTT.